The clone carrying this T cell receptor beta chain was recorded a few times. Aged 18 to 65, the patients had hyperthyroidism that was newly diagnosed and had lasted under 2 months. TCR beta CDR3 sequences were amplified from RNA transcripts. The HTBI primer set was used in a first-round RT-PCR of the TCR CDR3. TCRdb independently ran MiXCR on the multiplex PCR reads; one entry per CDR3 protein. The sample records fewer than 650,000 distinct CDR3 sequences, over 11% being singletons. This specimen belongs to a study of T cells in Graves' hyperthyroidism and ophthalmopathy. Germline-derived CDR1 and CDR2 are LNHDA and SQIVND (reference sequence). The V gene lost 1 base and the J gene lost 6 bases, with 15 bases spanning the gap. There are 16 residues in the CDR3.

V and J are TRBV19 and TRBJ1-4; D is ambiguous. Sequenced material: blood. This receptor was obtained from a woman under 40 with Graves' hyperthyroidism that later progressed to Graves' ophthalmopathy. The DNA of the CDR3 is TGTGCCAGTAGTATAGCATCGTGGGGTCTGGATGAAAAACTGTTTTTT. It encodes CASSIASWGLDEKLFF.